Each of the 10 T cell receptor beta chains below was sequenced from the same sample in a study of somatic mutations in cytotoxic T cells in rheumatoid arthritis. The data were produced by immunoSEQ multiplex PCR, yet TCRdb's version contains in-frame clones alone and is incomplete. This sample carries more than 13,000 clones, 65% to 80% of them seen once, and the ten largest clones take more than 9%. Sequencing was performed on CD8+ T cells sorted from blood. The receptors derive from an adult with rheumatoid arthritis.

The sample holds a few counts of this clone. This chain connects TRBV5-5 to TRBJ2-7; weak D call: TRBD2 (6 bases). Trimming cost V 3 bases and J 4 bases, with 11 bases left between them. This CDR3 spans 13 amino acids. CDR1 is SGHKS and CDR2 is YYEKEE in the germline V gene (reference sequence). The CDR3, as DNA: TGTGCCAGCAGCTCGTTTGGGGGGTACGAGCAGTACTTC. Translated, it gives CASSSFGGYEQYF.

There are a few counts of this clone. This chain connects TRBV20-1 to TRBJ1-1; D unresolved. The CDR3 is made up of 10 amino acids. Deletions cut 7 bases from V and 5 bases from J, with 8 bases between. Germline V lookup: CDR1 DFQATT, CDR2 SNEGSKA (reference sequence). CDR3 protein: CSDRQTEAFF. The CDR3 coding sequence is TGCAGTGACCGGCAGACTGAAGCTTTCTTT.

This clone was detected a few times. This chain links TRBV11-3 with TRBJ2-7; a weak D match, TRBD2 (5 bases). This CDR3 is built from 13 residues. CDR1 SGHNT and CDR2 YENEEA come from the germline V gene. V dropped 3 bases and J dropped 4 bases, with 10 bases sitting between them. CDR3 in amino acids: CASSFGEGYEQYF. The CDR3 bases are TGTGCCAGCAGCTTCGGCGAGGGTTACGAGCAGTACTTC.

The genes are TRBV9 and TRBJ2-1, with 10 bases aligning to TRBD2. The junction had 7 bases not matched to a gene; V was cut back by 2 bases and J by 5 bases. Germline V gene sequence: CDR1 SGDLS, CDR2 YYNGEE. The CDR3 totals 16 residues. CDR3 in DNA: TGTGCCAGCAGCGTTTCACTAGCGGGGATCGACAATGAGCAGTTCTTC. Amino acid sequence: CASSVSLAGIDNEQFF. Looking up the rest from reference TRBV9 and TRBJ2-1 gives the full variable domain: DSGVTQTPKHLITATGQRVTLRCSPRSGDLSVYWYQQSLDQGLQFLIQYYNGEERAKGNILERFSAQQFPDLHSELNLSSLELGDSALYFCASSVSLAGIDNEQFFGPGTRLTVL.

On this clone: A read error may produce the germline difference seen at one junction end. Different DNA sequences within this sample yield the same CDR3. The chain combines TRBV5-6 with TRBJ1-1; unclear D gene. Germline CDR1 and CDR2: SGHDT and YYEEEE. The CDR3 extends over 13 amino acids. The DNA for the CDR3 is TGTGCCAGCAGCTTAGGAGGGAACACTGAGGCTTTCTTT. Its protein is CASSLGGNTEAFF.

The gene calls are TRBV7-8 and TRBJ2-7, with D perhaps being TRBD1 or TRBD2 (5 bases each). Germline V lookup: CDR1 SGHVS, CDR2 FQNEAQ. The CDR3 spans 15 residues. The V end lost 5 bases, the J end lost 5 bases, and 19 bases lay between the germline ends. The CDR3 here is CASSPRDGRGDEQYF. DNA for the CDR3: TGTGCCAGCAGCCCCAGGGACGGACGTGGGGACGAGCAGTACTTC.

V usage is TRBV15 and J usage is TRBJ2-4; D may correspond to TRBD1 or TRBD2 (6 bases each). With 0 bases removed from V and 10 bases from J, the gap between germline ends came to 16 bases. Germline V CDR1 and CDR2: LNHNV, YYDKDF (reference sequence). There are 15 residues in the CDR3. The CDR3 reads CATSRELGAGNIQYF. Here the CDR3 DNA reads TGTGCCACCAGCAGAGAACTGGGGGCGGGGAATATTCAGTACTTC.

This clone showed up just once. This chain uses TRBV5-4 with TRBJ2-5, with D hard to call. CDR3 size: 14 residues. Germline CDR1 and CDR2: SGHNT and YYREEE (reference sequence). The ends were cut back, 0 bases at V and 1 base at J, with 7 bases in the middle. As DNA, the CDR3 is TGTGCCAGCAGCTTGGGGCAGTTCCAAGAGACCCAGTACTTC. This translates into CASSLGQFQETQYF.

V gene TRBV5-4 combines with J gene TRBJ1-2; 7 bases match TRBD1. Germline CDR1 reads SGHNT; CDR2 reads YYREEE (reference sequence). This CDR3 comprises 14 residues. V was pared by 5 bases and J by 3 bases, with 7 bases of the junction left unmatched. Written as DNA, the CDR3 is TGTGCCAGCAGTCCTGACAGGGAGTACTATGGCTACACCTTC. It specifies CASSPDREYYGYTF.

This clone was picked up a small number of times. V usage is TRBV9 and J usage is TRBJ2-3, with D tentatively TRBD1 or TRBD2 (5 bases each). The CDR3 has 12 amino acids. CDR1 SGDLS and CDR2 YYNGEE come from the germline V gene. Trimming removed 3 bases from V and 6 bases from J, with 8 bases in between. The CDR3 here is CASSGEGDTQYF. CDR3 nucleotide sequence: TGTGCCAGCAGCGGTGAGGGGGATACGCAGTATTTT.